The clone carrying this T cell receptor beta chain was recorded a few times. As yet, its antigen is unknown. Expressed TCRB transcripts got sequenced, as all isolated RNA was reverse transcribed. TCRdb keeps only in-frame clones here, not all; method: immunoSEQ multiplex PCR. This sample yields around 170,000 clones, of which approximately 9.9% are seen a single time; less than 3% belongs to the top ten. The sample belongs to a study of beta chain features in type 1 diabetes. Study-level results: At VDJ recombination sites, type 1 diabetes patients had fewer insertions and more deleted nucleotides. Naive, central memory and Treg TCRB repertoires appeared more alike in patients than in healthy donors. Unsettled here was the matter of whether HLA type influences TCRB rearrangement.

Between the trimmed V and J ends, which lost 3 bases and 1 base, there was a span of 21 bases. Germline V CDR1 and CDR2: GTSNPN, SVGIG (reference sequence). The CDR3 is 17 residues long. The collection from each donor was one heparinised blood draw averaging roughly 110 mL. This sequence originates from a woman aged 18-29 years in good health. Sequenced input: central memory CD4+ T cells from blood. The chain employs TRBV30 and TRBJ2-5; the D gene is possibly TRBD2 (6 bases). CDR3 DNA: TGTGCCTGGAGCCCTAAACTAGGGCGGGACGCCCAAGAGACCCAGTACTTC. It is translated as CAWSPKLGRDAQETQYF.